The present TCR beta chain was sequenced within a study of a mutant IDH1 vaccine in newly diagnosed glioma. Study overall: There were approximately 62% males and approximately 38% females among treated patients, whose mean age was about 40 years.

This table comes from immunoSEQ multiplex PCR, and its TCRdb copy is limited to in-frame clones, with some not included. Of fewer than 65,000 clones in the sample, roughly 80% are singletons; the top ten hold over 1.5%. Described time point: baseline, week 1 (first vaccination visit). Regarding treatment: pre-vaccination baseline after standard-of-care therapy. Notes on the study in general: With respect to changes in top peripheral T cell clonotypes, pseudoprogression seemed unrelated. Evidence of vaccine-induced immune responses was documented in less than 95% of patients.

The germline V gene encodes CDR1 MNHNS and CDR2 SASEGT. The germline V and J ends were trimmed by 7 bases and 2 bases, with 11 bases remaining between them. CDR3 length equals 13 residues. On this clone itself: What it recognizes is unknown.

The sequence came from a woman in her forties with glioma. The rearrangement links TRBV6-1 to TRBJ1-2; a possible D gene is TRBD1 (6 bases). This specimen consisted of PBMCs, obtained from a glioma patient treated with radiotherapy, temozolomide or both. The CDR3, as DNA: TGTGCCAGCATGGCGGACAGCAACTATGGCTACACCTTC. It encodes CASMADSNYGYTF.